This TCR beta chain emerged from a study of technical replicates of blood from several donors. V gave up 9 bases and J gave up 0 bases, with 15 bases separating them. The germline V gene has CDR1 SNHLY and CDR2 FYNNEI. The CDR3 is 14 residues long. Data came from immunoSEQ multiplex PCR; TCRdb stores just in-frame clones and leaves some out. The sample consists of 75,000 to 85,000 clones, 81% of them appearing once. The clonotype comes from a human donor in good health. Some clones in this sample may be carry-over from other donors' samples. The V and J genes are TRBV2 and TRBJ2-7; possible D gene TRBD1, 5 bases. The sample taken for sequencing was PBMCs. CDR3 nucleotide sequence: TGTGCCAGTGGGGCGGACGGCCGCTCCTACGAGCAGTACTTC. Encoded protein: CASGADGRSYEQYF.